Below, 5 T cell receptor beta chains from the same sample are listed, as sequenced in a study of T cells in lung cancer brain metastases. Clones were sequenced by immunoSEQ multiplex PCR, and TCRdb holds only the in-frame ones, with some missing. The sample has several thousand clones, 70% to 90% seen once. The sequencing sample was made of tumor tissue from the primary lung tumor. The receptors were sampled from a woman in her forties or fifties with non-small cell lung cancer.

This clone was seen once. The J gene is TRBJ2-4, the V gene TRBV4-1, with D tentatively TRBD1 or TRBD2 (6 bases each). The CDR3 consists of 18 residues. V dropped 2 bases and J dropped 3 bases, with 20 bases sitting between them. Germline CDR1 MGHRA, CDR2 YSYEKL. Here the CDR3 DNA reads TGCGCCAGCAGCCAACAAGAGGGTCGAGGGGGACTCAAAAACATTCAGTACTTC. Its translation is CASSQQEGRGGLKNIQYF.

The chain combines TRBV5-1 with TRBJ1-2, with 10 bases that match TRBD1. The CDR3 sequence is 17 residues long. V lost 3 bases, J lost 3 bases, and 11 bases stayed unmatched. Per germline, CDR1 SGHRS and CDR2 YFSETQ. The CDR3 DNA reads TGCGCCAGCAGCTCTAGGACAGGGGGGAGGAGAGACTATGGCTACACCTTC. Translated, it gives CASSSRTGGRRDYGYTF. The entire variable domain, with the rest obtained from reference TRBV5-1 and TRBJ1-2, is as follows: KAGVTQTPRYLIKTRGQQVTLSCSPISGHRSVSWYQQTPGQGLQFLFEYFSETQRNKGNFPGRFSGRQFSNSRSEMNVSTLELGDSALYLCASSSRTGGRRDYGYTFGSGTRLTVV.

Turning to this clone: One end of the junction varies from germline; a read error may be responsible. V is TRBV28 and J is TRBJ2-1; TRBD1 might be the D (6 bases). The CDR3 extends over 14 amino acids. Germline assignment: CDR1 MDHEN and CDR2 SYDVKM. The CDR3 DNA sequence: TGTGCCAGCAGCCCCACAGGGACCTACAATAAGCAGTTCTTC. Protein product: CASSPTGTYNKQFF.

J is TRBJ2-7 and V is TRBV5-6, with 12 positions matching TRBD2. Germline values: CDR1 SGHDT, CDR2 YYEEEE. The V segment lost 0 bases and the J segment 6 bases; nucleotides outside the gene matches: 4. The CDR3 has 15 amino acids. CDR3 coding DNA: TGTGCCAGCAGCTTGGGACTAGCGGGAGTTCGCGAGCAGTACTTC. Amino acids: CASSLGLAGVREQYF.

V is TRBV7-1 and J is TRBJ2-6; a possible D gene is TRBD1 (5 bases). TRBV7-1 is filed as an ORF, its function uncertain. The ends were cut back, 5 bases at V and 5 bases at J, with 22 bases in the middle. The CDR3 contains 18 residues. In DNA form, the CDR3 reads TGTGCCAGCAGCGAGTATAGACGAGGACAAAGTCGGGCCAACGTCCTGACTTTC. Amino acids: CASSEYRRGQSRANVLTF.